The 6 T cell receptor beta chains below were found in one sample sequenced in a study of T-cell memory formation after mild COVID-19. From the 5' RACE reads, TCRdb called clonotypes with MiXCR, one entry per CDR3 protein. The sample yields 120,000 or so distinct CDR3 sequences, 5% to 6.5% seen once. The sequenced sample consisted of PBMCs or a T cell subset sorted from them (not recorded which). All receptors come from an adult woman who had mild COVID-19 (a few samples of this study predate the infection). Cell type and time point are not known.

CDR3 in DNA: TGCAGCGAGCAGACTAGCGGGCAGGCTGAGCAGTTCTTC. This sequence encodes CSEQTSGQAEQFF. The J gene is TRBJ2-1, the V gene TRBV29-1; 10 bases match TRBD2. Germline V gene data show CDR1 as SQVTM and CDR2 as ANQGSEA. J gave up 9 bases and V 7 bases, and 9 bases lay outside the gene matches. This CDR3 region has 13 residues.

The genes are TRBV29-1 and TRBJ2-7; 7 nucleotides align to TRBD2. Germline CDR1 reads SQVTM; CDR2 reads ANQGSEA. V was pared by 6 bases and J by 4 bases, with 6 bases of the junction left unmatched. This CDR3 comprises 12 residues. The CDR3 here is CSVSPGGYEQYF. The DNA for the CDR3 is TGCAGCGTCAGTCCCGGGGGGTACGAGCAGTACTTC.

This clonotype was seen many times. This chain links TRBV5-1 with TRBJ2-5; no firm D call. The germline gives CDR1 SGHRS, CDR2 YFSETQ. The V gene lost 1 base and the J gene lost 2 bases, with 9 bases spanning the gap. The CDR3 has 14 residues. CDR3 in DNA: TGCGCCAGCAGCTTGACACCAGCACAAGAGACCCAGTACTTC. Translating it yields CASSLTPAQETQYF.

This clonotype was seen repeatedly, ten times or more. This chain's CDR3 is CASSTGSGSANTEAFF. The CDR3 DNA is TGTGCCAGCAGTACGGGATCAGGGTCAGCCAACACTGAAGCTTTCTTT. The chain employs TRBV6-6 and TRBJ1-1; D is perhaps TRBD1 (5 bases). The CDR3 spans 16 residues. The germline V gene has CDR1 MNHNY and CDR2 SVGAGI (reference sequence). V was clipped by 5 bases and J by 2 bases, with 18 bases between them.

The chain links TRBV7-6 to TRBJ2-7, with 7 bases aligning to TRBD1. Germline loops: CDR1 SGHVS, CDR2 FNYEAQ. V trimming: 3 bases; J trimming: 5 bases; junction bases outside the gene matches: 7. The CDR3 has 14 amino acids. CDR3: CASSFRQGWNEQYF. CDR3 coding DNA: TGTGCCAGCAGCTTTCGACAGGGTTGGAACGAGCAGTACTTC.

This clonotype turned up a few times. The chain links TRBV19 to TRBJ1-1, with 11 bases fitting TRBD1. Per germline, CDR1 LNHDA and CDR2 SQIVND (reference sequence). The CDR3 contains 15 residues. The junction had 11 bases not matched to a gene; V was cut back by 6 bases and J by 8 bases. The CDR3 spells CASSLGTGGFSEAFF. The CDR3, as DNA: TGTGCCAGTAGCCTTGGGACAGGGGGGTTTTCCGAAGCTTTCTTT.